This T cell receptor (beta chain) was found in a study of blood T cells in healthy people across ages. Then a second PCR, running about 6 to 12 cycles, was carried out with a sample-barcoded 5' primer and a J-beta primer mix. Each cDNA was tagged by a template-switch adaptor containing 12 random nucleotides. Each CDR3 protein gets one entry after TCRdb re-called the 5' RACE reads with MiXCR. There are some 780,000 distinct CDR3 sequences in the sample; just over 55% occur only once, and about a quarter lies in the top ten. Details on this clonotype: A read error may produce the germline difference seen at one junction end.

The CDR3 has 14 amino acids. Looked up from germline, CDR1 is MNHNY and CDR2 is SVGAGI (reference sequence). The donors, healthy Caucasians from Russia, were aged about 6 to 95. Researchers report isolating at least 7 million PBMCs per sample. The sample consisted of blood. V and J are TRBV6-6 and TRBJ1-1; 12 nucleotides line up with TRBD1. This TCR came from a man aged 40-55 years in good health. The CDR3 DNA reads TGTGCCGGCAGTACGGGACAGGGGGCTTCAGGAGCTTTCTTT. Protein product: CAGSTGQGASGAFF.